This T cell receptor beta chain is from a study of T cell responses to AZD1222 COVID-19 vaccine. In regard to this clone: The antigen is not known.

Findings and limits, study-wide: Unmutated variant regions are reportedly the target of nearly half of TCRs that are spike-specific. CD4 TCRs covered the whole spike, strongest at regions 160-218 and 743-854.

TCRdb's copy holds only in-frame clones and misses some; the assay was immunoSEQ multiplex PCR. Found here are over 90,000 clones, around 83% of them singletons; the top ten hold 5%. CDR3 length: 11 amino acids. CDR1 and CDR2 from the germline V gene are LNHNV and YYDKDF (reference sequence). Between the trimmed V and J ends, which lost 6 bases and 4 bases, there was a span of 6 bases. The TCR originated in an adult in good health. The chain uses TRBV15 and TRBJ1-2; D gene uncertain. Material: peripheral blood, obtained on day 0 of AZD1222 vaccination. The CDR3 reads CATSGSYGYTF. CDR3 in DNA: TGTGCCACCAGTGGTAGCTATGGCTACACCTTC. Looking up the rest from reference TRBV15 and TRBJ1-2 gives the full variable domain: DAMVIQNPRYQVTQFGKPVTLSCSQTLNHNVMYWYQQKSSQAPKLLFHYYDKDFNNEADTPDNFQSRRPNTSFCFLDIRSPGLGDTAMYLCATSGSYGYTFGSGTRLTVV.